A selection of T cell receptor beta chains follows, all from one sample in a study of beta chain features in type 1 diabetes. Clones were read by immunoSEQ multiplex PCR, and TCRdb kept only the in-frame ones, dropping some. The sample carries about 250,000 clones, under 13% recorded once. Sequencing was performed on naive CD4+ T cells from blood. Source of these receptors: a man between 25 and 39 years old with type 1 diabetes. Both conserved end residues are part of each CDR3. Clone size appears in some rows only: once, few, many, or a class for an expanded clone.

J gene	clone size	V gene	CDR3 protein
TRBJ2-3	.	TRBV28	CASRTGSTDTQYF
TRBJ1-5	few	TRBV7-2	CASSLLRDQPQHF
TRBJ1-1	few	TRBV5-1	CASSLGQGQDTEAFF
TRBJ2-5	.	TRBV29-1	CSVHRGETQYF
TRBJ1-2	few	TRBV10-3	CAIRSGGSTYTF
TRBJ1-2	few	TRBV6-5	CASSYSGRDYGYTF
TRBJ2-5	.	TRBV5-1	CASSLSQGARRETQYF
TRBJ1-5	few	TRBV7-6	CASSPNRDQPQHF
TRBJ1-2	.	TRBV7-9	CASSLGQDYGYTF
TRBJ1-3	few	TRBV4-3	CASSRSRRHTIYF
TRBJ2-6	.	TRBV7-9	CASSFLTAFSSGANVLTF
TRBJ2-1	few	TRBV5-4	CASSLPVTGENEQFF
TRBJ1-6	.	TRBV25-1	CASSEYGRGNSPLHF
TRBJ2-7	few	TRBV7-2	CASSLSSGSSYEQYF
TRBJ1-2	.	TRBV25-1	CASSEGRAGGSYGYTF
TRBJ2-5	once	TRBV5-8	CASSLMTAQETQYF
TRBJ1-2	.	TRBV2	CASSNRERYGYTF
TRBJ1-5	few	TRBV6-6	CASSLTASNQPQHF
TRBJ2-3	.	TRBV5-1	CASSMDRLPDTQYF
TRBJ1-6	.	TRBV2	CASSAGQGEKSPLHF
TRBJ2-1	.	TRBV4-3	CASSQDRERINEQFF
TRBJ1-2	.	TRBV2	CASSRDSYGYTF
TRBJ1-2	.	TRBV5-1	CASSLWRDNYGYTF
TRBJ1-6	few	TRBV5-1	CASGGNGGPLHF
TRBJ1-2	.	TRBV9	CASSVGQGYGYTF
TRBJ2-7	few	TRBV28	CASSLPRGDRRYEQYF
TRBJ2-7	few	TRBV6-1	CASSVDRGFYEQYF
TRBJ2-1	few	TRBV7-7	CASSSRLAGRNEQFF
TRBJ2-5	.	TRBV11-2	CASSTAGETQYF
TRBJ2-5	few	TRBV5-1	CASSLGTGEETQYF
TRBJ1-1	.	TRBV5-4	CASSLGPENENTEAFF
TRBJ1-6	few	TRBV4-3	CASSQDPVYSPLHF
TRBJ1-2	few	TRBV12-5	CATRPQGTYGYTF
TRBJ2-3	.	TRBV7-2	CASTPGADTQYF
TRBJ2-5	.	TRBV11-2	CASSPVTGLAGTQYF
TRBJ1-2	few	TRBV30	CAWSVGQGELSGYTF
TRBJ2-1	few	TRBV9	CASSATGLSSYNEQFF
TRBJ2-2	few	TRBV11-3	CASRYRRNTGELFF
TRBJ2-7	few	TRBV4-1	CASSQIGVTYEQYF
TRBJ1-2	few	TRBV2	CASTELGRGGYTF
TRBJ1-2	.	TRBV5-4	CASSLGGNYGYTF
TRBJ2-2	.	TRBV5-4	CASSFGGGMNTGELFF
TRBJ1-5	few	TRBV29-1	CSVAQGADQPQHF